A selection of T cell receptor beta chains follows, all from one sample in a study of Ad26.COV2.S vaccination and SARS-CoV-2 variants. Repertoires were generated with immunoSEQ multiplex PCR, while TCRdb's copy carries only in-frame clones and drops some. This table has around 270,000 clones, around 88% appearing once. The sample in question was peripheral blood, obtained in a trial of Ad26.COV2.S vaccine versus placebo. The receptors shown here come from a person between 18 and 59 years old who received the Ad26.COV2.S COVID-19 vaccine or a placebo. CDR3s include the opening cysteine and the closing phenylalanine or tryptophan. D genes are given only for firm matches. Part of the rows lack a size; the others show once, few, many or a class for expanded clones.

len	abundance	j_gene	d_gene	v_gene	CDR3aa	CDR3nt
16	-	TRBJ1-4	TRBD1	TRBV5-1	CASSPGQGSRNEKLFF	TGCGCCAGCAGCCCGGGACAGGGCTCACGCAATGAAAAACTGTTTTTT
16	few	TRBJ2-5	-	TRBV9	CASSVRPSTGKETQYF	TGTGCCAGCAGCGTTAGGCCCTCAACAGGGAAGGAGACCCAGTACTTC
11	-	TRBJ2-3	-	TRBV12-3/TRBV12-4	CASSLTDTQYF	TGTGCCAGCAGTTTAACAGATACGCAGTATTTT
14	-	TRBJ1-1	TRBD1	TRBV29-1	CSVGGDRLNTEAFF	TGCAGCGTGGGTGGGGACAGGCTGAACACTGAAGCTTTCTTT
17	-	TRBJ2-1	TRBD2	TRBV10-3	CAISDTAGTSGGGEQFF	TGTGCCATCAGTGACACGGCCGGGACTAGCGGGGGAGGGGAGCAGTTCTTC
14	-	TRBJ1-1	-	TRBV6-2/TRBV6-3	CASSYRSLNTEAFF	TGTGCCAGCAGTTATCGGTCCTTGAACACTGAAGCTTTCTTT
14	once	TRBJ2-6	-	TRBV18	CASSPGGGANVLTF	TGTGCCAGCTCACCGGGAGGAGGGGCCAACGTCCTGACTTTC
14	once	TRBJ2-6	-	TRBV5-5	CASTDIGGANVLTF	TGTGCCAGTACTGACATCGGTGGGGCCAACGTCCTGACTTTC
15	-	TRBJ2-1	TRBD1	TRBV3-1/TRBV3-2	CASSPSPGRDREQFF	TGTGCCAGCAGCCCCTCCCCCGGACGGGACAGGGAGCAGTTCTTC
18	-	TRBJ2-6	TRBD1	TRBV5-1	CASSLGTGWGSGANVLTF	TGCGCCAGCAGCTTGGGGACAGGCTGGGGCTCTGGGGCCAACGTCCTGACTTTC
17	-	TRBJ2-2	-	TRBV6-1	CASSGTLAQRNTGELFF	TGTGCCAGCAGTGGGACACTAGCACAACGGAACACCGGGGAGCTGTTTTTT
15	-	TRBJ2-5	TRBD2	TRBV7-3	CASSFSSGRGETQYF	TGTGCCAGCAGCTTCTCGAGCGGGAGGGGTGAGACCCAGTACTTC
14	-	TRBJ2-5	-	TRBV9	CASSVGGGKETQYF	TGTGCCAGCAGCGTAGGGGGCGGGAAGGAGACCCAGTACTTC
16	-	TRBJ2-5	TRBD2	TRBV3-1/TRBV3-2	CASSQGLSGGGETQYF	TGTGCCAGCAGCCAAGGTCTATCGGGAGGGGGGGAGACCCAGTACTTC
12	many	TRBJ1-1	TRBD1	TRBV10-3	CAIRDRNTEAFF	TGTGCCATCCGGGACAGGAACACTGAAGCTTTCTTT
14	-	TRBJ2-2	TRBD1	TRBV18	CASSQLGQGGELFF	TGTGCCAGCTCACAACTCGGACAGGGCGGGGAGCTGTTTTTT
17	-	TRBJ2-4	-	TRBV5-1	CASSLDAGRGAKNIQYF	TGCGCCAGCAGCTTGGATGCGGGGAGAGGAGCCAAAAACATTCAGTACTTC
13	-	TRBJ1-2	-	TRBV27	CASSFRGSDGYTF	TGTGCCAGCAGTTTTAGGGGGAGCGATGGCTACACCTTC
14	-	TRBJ2-3	-	TRBV30	CAHQPGASTDTQYF	TGTGCCCATCAGCCGGGGGCTAGCACAGATACGCAGTATTTT
16	-	TRBJ2-3	TRBD1	TRBV6-1	CASSEYAAGGKDTQYF	TGTGCCAGCAGTGAATACGCGGCAGGGGGCAAAGATACGCAGTATTTT
16	-	TRBJ1-4	-	TRBV18	CASSPPNGRANEKLFF	TGTGCCAGCTCACCACCGAACGGGAGGGCTAATGAAAAACTGTTTTTT
14	once	TRBJ2-3	-	TRBV5-6	CASSLGLPTDTQYF	TGTGCCAGCAGCTTGGGACTTCCCACAGATACGCAGTATTTT
14	-	TRBJ1-2	TRBD1	TRBV6-2/TRBV6-3	CASSSPGQDYGYTF	TGTGCCAGCAGCTCCCCGGGACAGGACTATGGCTACACCTTC
16	-	TRBJ2-3	TRBD2	TRBV11-2	CASSPGAGGSVDTQYF	TGTGCCAGCAGCCCTGGGGCGGGCGGGAGTGTAGATACGCAGTATTTT
15	-	TRBJ1-4	TRBD1	TRBV7-9	CASSLGDRRDEKLFF	TGTGCCAGCAGCTTAGGGGACAGGCGAGATGAAAAACTGTTTTTT
13	few	TRBJ1-1	-	TRBV27	CASSLAGSTEAFF	TGTGCCAGCAGTTTAGCCGGGAGCACTGAAGCTTTCTTT
17	-	TRBJ2-2	-	TRBV7-3	CASSFFVSGVNTGELFF	TGTGCCAGCAGCTTTTTCGTCTCGGGAGTGAACACCGGGGAGCTGTTTTTT
16	few	TRBJ1-5	TRBD1	TRBV6-2/TRBV6-3	CASSSRDRGLTQPQHF	TGTGCCAGCAGTTCCCGGGACAGGGGCCTTACTCAGCCCCAGCATTTT
13	-	TRBJ1-2	TRBD1	TRBV12-3/TRBV12-4	CASSLNRGRGYTF	TGTGCCAGCAGTTTAAACAGGGGGCGCGGCTACACCTTC
15	-	TRBJ2-1	TRBD2	TRBV9	CASSKLAGAYNEQFF	TGTGCCAGCAGCAAACTAGCGGGGGCGTACAATGAGCAGTTCTTC
17	-	TRBJ1-5	-	TRBV2	CASSEIRASYSNQPQHF	TGTGCCAGCAGTGAAATCCGGGCCTCATATAGCAATCAGCCCCAGCATTTT
13	-	TRBJ2-5	-	TRBV4-1	CASSQADGETQYF	TGCGCCAGCAGCCAAGCGGACGGGGAGACCCAGTACTTC
15	-	TRBJ2-7	TRBD1	TRBV27	CASSAGGTGSYEQYF	TGTGCCAGCAGCGCAGGGGGGACAGGGTCCTACGAGCAGTACTTC
12	-	TRBJ1-4	-	TRBV29-1	CSVAGRTSGLFF	TGCAGCGTTGCTGGACGGACCTCGGGACTGTTTTTT
13	-	TRBJ1-2	-	TRBV10-3	CAISGGKDYGYTF	TGTGCCATCAGTGGGGGCAAGGACTATGGCTACACCTTC
15	once	TRBJ2-1	TRBD2	TRBV7-3	CASSPVGGAGNEQFF	TGTGCCAGCAGCCCAGTCGGGGGGGCAGGTAATGAGCAGTTCTTC
15	-	TRBJ1-1	-	TRBV20-1	CSASSESPLNTEAFF	TGCAGTGCTAGTTCGGAGTCCCCCCTTAACACTGAAGCTTTCTTT
19	-	TRBJ1-6	TRBD1	TRBV7-2	CASSLGWGTGGAGMSPLHF	TGTGCCAGCAGCTTAGGTTGGGGGACAGGGGGCGCAGGAATGTCACCCCTCCACTTT
13	once	TRBJ2-3	-	TRBV7-9	CASSLLESRTQYF	TGTGCCAGCAGTTTACTAGAGTCGCGTACGCAGTATTTT
15	-	TRBJ1-2	-	TRBV4-3	CASSQEWGRFDGYTF	TGCGCCAGCAGCCAAGAATGGGGGCGGTTCGATGGCTACACCTTC
17	few	TRBJ2-1	TRBD2	TRBV5-1	CASSVLSSGGAYNEQFF	TGCGCCAGCAGCGTTTTGAGTAGCGGGGGGGCATACAATGAGCAGTTCTTC
16	-	TRBJ1-3	TRBD1	TRBV10-2	CASSMTGGSSGNTIYF	TGCGCCAGCAGTATGACAGGGGGCAGCTCTGGAAACACCATATATTTT
15	-	TRBJ1-2	TRBD1	TRBV5-4	CASSHGQGSNYGYTF	TGTGCCAGCAGCCACGGACAGGGATCTAACTATGGCTACACCTTC
14	few	TRBJ2-7	-	TRBV5-1	CASSLNSPPYEQYF	TGCGCCAGCAGCTTGAACAGTCCACCCTACGAGCAGTACTTC
12	-	TRBJ2-7	-	TRBV11-2	CASSKDLYEQYF	TGTGCCAGCAGCAAGGACCTCTACGAGCAGTACTTC